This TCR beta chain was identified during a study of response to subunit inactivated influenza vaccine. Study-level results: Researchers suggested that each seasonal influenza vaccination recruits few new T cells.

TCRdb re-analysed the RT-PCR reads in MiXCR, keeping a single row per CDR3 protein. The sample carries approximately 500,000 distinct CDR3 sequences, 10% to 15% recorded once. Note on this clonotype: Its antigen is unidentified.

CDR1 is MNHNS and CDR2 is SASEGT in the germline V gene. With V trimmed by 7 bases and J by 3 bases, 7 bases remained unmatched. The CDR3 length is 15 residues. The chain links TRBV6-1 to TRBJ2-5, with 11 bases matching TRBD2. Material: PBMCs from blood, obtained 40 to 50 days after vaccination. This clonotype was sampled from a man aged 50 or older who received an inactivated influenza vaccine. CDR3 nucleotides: TGTGCCAGCACCCCAGCACTAGCGGGAGAAGAGACCCAGTACTTC. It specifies CASTPALAGEETQYF.